The 18 T cell receptor beta chains below come from one sample, sequenced in a study of immune characterization of retroperitoneal liposarcoma. TCRdb fed the PCR reads into MiXCR, producing one record per CDR3 protein. Here the sample spans about 10,000 distinct CDR3 sequences, 30% to 45% being singletons. The specimen was tumor tissue. The receptors shown here come from a female donor with retroperitoneal liposarcoma.

Sample share makes this clonotype medium-sized. This chain uses TRBV10-3 with TRBJ2-2; D is uncertain. Trimming took 5 bases from V and 1 from J, leaving 8 bases between them. CDR1 ENHRY and CDR2 SYGVKD come from the germline V gene. The length of the CDR3 is 14 residues. The DNA for the CDR3 is TGTGCCATCAGTCCCCAGTGGAACACCGGGGAGCTGTTTTTT. Protein product: CAISPQWNTGELFF.

This clonotype was seen repeatedly, ten times or more. V and J are TRBV7-6 and TRBJ2-1; 7 positions match TRBD1. V lost 1 base, J lost 10 bases, and 4 bases stayed unmatched. The germline gives CDR1 SGHVS, CDR2 FNYEAQ. There are 13 residues in the CDR3. The CDR3 nucleotides read TGTGCCAGCAGCTTAGGACAGGGTATGGAGCAGTTCTTC. Amino acid sequence: CASSLGQGMEQFF.

This clonotype was seen a handful of times. V usage is TRBV12-3 or TRBV12-4 and J usage is TRBJ2-1, with a possible D match to TRBD1 (5 bases). This CDR3 has 14 residues. The V end was cut by 2 bases, the J end by 5 bases, with 10 bases between. CDR3 region: CASSLWGPDNEQFF. CDR3 DNA: TGTGCCAGCAGTTTATGGGGCCCGGACAATGAGCAGTTCTTC.

The chain links TRBV6-6 to TRBJ2-3, with 8 bases matching TRBD1. The CDR3 runs to 17 residues. V trimming: 2 bases; J trimming: 4 bases; junction bases outside the gene matches: 11. Germline loops: CDR1 MNHNY, CDR2 SVGAGI (reference sequence). CDR3 nucleotide sequence: TGTGCCAGCAGTTACCCAACACGCGGACAGGGATCAGATACGCAGTATTTT. This codes for CASSYPTRGQGSDTQYF.

This clonotype was observed at least ten times. Given a much more abundant clone one base away, this may be a read error. V is TRBV12-3 or TRBV12-4 and J is TRBJ2-1, with 7 bases identical to TRBD2. CDR3 size: 11 residues. DNA for the CDR3: TGTGCCAGCAGTTTCGGGACTACCCCCTACTTC. This gives the protein CASSFGTTPYF.

The chain has TRBV6-8 and TRBJ2-4, with D unclear. The CDR3 length is 14 residues. Between the trimmed V and J ends, which lost 4 bases and 13 bases, there was a span of 20 bases. The V gene's germline CDR1 is MNHGY and CDR2 SAAAGT. In nucleotides, the CDR3 is TGTGCCAGCAGTTTGAGGTCCAGCACAGATACGCAGTACTTC. Translation gives CASSLRSSTDTQYF.

The CDR3 DNA reads TGTGCCAGCAGTGAACGGGGCCCGGGGGCGAACACTGAAGCTTTCTTT. It specifies CASSERGPGANTEAFF. This chain connects TRBV6-1 to TRBJ1-1; perhaps TRBD1 as D (6 bases). With 2 bases removed from V and 1 base from J, the gap between germline ends came to 14 bases. The CDR3 spans 16 residues. Germline-derived CDR1 and CDR2 are MNHNS and SASEGT.

This clonotype has only a few counts. The chain links TRBV6-1 to TRBJ2-4, with TRBD2 as a possible D gene (6 bases). CDR3 length equals 12 residues. The V gene lost 5 bases and the J gene lost 13 bases, with 15 bases spanning the gap. Germline CDR1 MNHNS, CDR2 SASEGT. The CDR3 DNA is TGTGCCAGCAGTCCATCGGGAGATGAGCAGTACTTC. Translating it yields CASSPSGDEQYF.

V gene TRBV6-1 combines with J gene TRBJ2-1, with 11 bases identical to TRBD1. The J call is uncertain, as TRBJ2-7 better fits the DNA end. Germline V gene data show CDR1 as MNHNS and CDR2 as SASEGT. The CDR3 has 16 amino acids. CDR3 nucleotides: TGTGCCAGCAGTCACGGGACAGGGGGGAGCTCCTACGAGCAGTACTTC. This encodes CASSHGTGGSSYEQYF.

This clonotype qualifies as medium-sized (0.01 to 0.1%). The chain combines TRBV6-6 with TRBJ2-5, with 10 positions matching TRBD2. From germline, CDR1 is MNHNY and CDR2 SVGAGI (reference sequence). This CDR3 comprises 20 residues. Trimming took 0 bases from V and 3 from J; bases not matched to a gene: 16. The CDR3 region is CASSYSRGYERGGLEETQYF. DNA of the CDR3: TGTGCCAGCAGTTACTCGAGGGGTTACGAGCGGGGGGGCCTAGAAGAGACCCAGTACTTC.

The CDR3: CASSVLRLTSGSSYEQYF. The CDR3 DNA reads as TGTGCCAGCAGTGTTCTTCGTCTGACTAGCGGGAGCTCCTACGAGCAGTACTTC. The rearrangement joins TRBV6-1 to TRBJ2-7, with 12 bases that match TRBD2. This CDR3 region has 18 residues. J was trimmed by 0 bases and V by 4 bases; bases with no gene match: 10. CDR1 and CDR2 from the germline V gene are MNHNS and SASEGT.

In this sample, this clonotype turned up a few times. V is TRBV11-3 and J is TRBJ2-1; 11 bases map to TRBD2. The J call may be mistaken, given a closer DNA end match to TRBJ2-7. The CDR3 is 19 residues long. CDR1 is SGHNT, CDR2 YENEEA, per germline. The CDR3: CASSNNIVLAGDLRGEQYF. CDR3 bases: TGTGCCAGCAGCAACAACATCGTACTAGCGGGAGATCTAAGAGGTGAGCAGTACTTC.

The table lists this clonotype with a count of one. The V gene is TRBV10-2, the J gene TRBJ2-1; D is unresolved. The J call may be mistaken, given a closer DNA end match to TRBJ2-5. CDR1 and CDR2 (germline): WSHSY, SAAADI. The CDR3 spans 14 residues. The CDR3 DNA reads TGCGCCAGCAGTGACCTATCCCGACAAAAGACCCAGTACTTC. Amino acids: CASSDLSRQKTQYF.

This clonotype turned up a few times. One junction end does not reproduce the germline sequence, and a read error may be involved. The chain uses TRBV7-6 and TRBJ1-3, with 7 bases identical to TRBD1. The CDR3 has 16 residues. Looked up from germline, CDR1 is SGHVS and CDR2 is FNYEAQ. This chain's CDR3 is CASSPYTGQAGNTIYF. CDR3 nucleotides: TGTGCTAGCAGCCCCTACACTGGACAGGCTGGAAACACCATATATTTT.

The rearrangement joins TRBV11-1 to TRBJ2-1, with D possibly TRBD1 on 6 matching bases. The tail of the sequence fits TRBJ2-7 better, so the J call may be wrong. Looked up from germline, CDR1 is SGHAT and CDR2 is FQDESV (reference sequence). The CDR3 has 12 amino acids. The CDR3 DNA sequence: TGTGCAACAGGGATCTCCTACAATGAGCAGTACTTC. Translation: CATGISYNEQYF.

This clonotype is judged medium-sized. The genes are TRBV6-1 and TRBJ2-1; D gene uncertain. The better agreement between TRBJ2-7 and the DNA end casts doubt on the J call. Germline V lookup: CDR1 MNHNS, CDR2 SASEGT. The CDR3 has 13 amino acids. CDR3: CASSENRAYEQYF. For the CDR3, the DNA is TGTGCCAGCAGTGAAAACAGAGCCTACGAGCAGTACTTC.

The chain uses TRBV7-6 and TRBJ1-1, with D tentatively TRBD1 (5 bases). The germline gives CDR1 SGHVS, CDR2 FNYEAQ. The CDR3 contains 12 residues. Deletions cut 4 bases from V and 3 bases from J, with 6 bases between. The CDR3 reads CASSSRDTEAFF. The CDR3 DNA follows: TGTGCCAGCAGCTCCAGGGACACTGAAGCTTTCTTT.

This clonotype has more than one count but fewer than ten. This chain uses TRBV11-3 with TRBJ2-2; D may be TRBD1 or TRBD2 (5 bases each). The CDR3 spans 14 residues. The germline CDR1 and CDR2 sequences are SGHNT and YENEEA. The V gene lost 3 bases and the J gene lost 7 bases, with 12 bases spanning the gap. The CDR3 spells CASSLRGRNGELFF. DNA for the CDR3: TGTGCCAGCAGCTTGAGGGGTCGTAACGGGGAGCTGTTTTTT.